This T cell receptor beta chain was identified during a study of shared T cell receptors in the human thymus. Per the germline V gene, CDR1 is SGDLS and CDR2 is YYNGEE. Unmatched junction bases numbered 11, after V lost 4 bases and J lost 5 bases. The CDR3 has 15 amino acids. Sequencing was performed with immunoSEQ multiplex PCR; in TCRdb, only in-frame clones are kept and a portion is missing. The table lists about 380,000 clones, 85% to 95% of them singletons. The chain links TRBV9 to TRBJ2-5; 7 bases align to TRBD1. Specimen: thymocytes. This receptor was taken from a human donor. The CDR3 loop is CASSPESGGWETQYF. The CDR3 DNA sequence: TGTGCCAGCAGCCCCGAGTCAGGGGGATGGGAGACCCAGTACTTC.